The T cell receptor beta chain described here comes from a study of shared clonotypes between healthy human individuals. Study context: Donors, aged 18 to 49, were a couple of women and three men.

CDR3 length equals 16 residues. Germline lookup yields CDR1 SGHAT and CDR2 FQNNGV. The V segment lost 5 bases and the J segment 0 bases; nucleotides outside the gene matches: 7. Clones were read by immunoSEQ multiplex PCR, and TCRdb kept only the in-frame ones, dropping some. The sample has over a million clones; roughly 74% are singletons. The sequencing input was memory CD4+ T cells from PBMCs. Subset meaning: CD45RA-negative fraction. This chain joins TRBV11-2 and TRBJ2-4; 7 bases agree with TRBD1. The sequence was obtained from a man between 18 and 29 years old in good health. Some clones in this sample may be carry-over from other donors' samples. CDR3 sequence: CASSQRDSLAKNIQYF. CDR3 DNA: TGTGCCAGCAGCCAAAGGGACAGCCTAGCCAAAAACATTCAGTACTTC.